This T cell receptor (beta chain) was captured by sequencing in a study of cytomegalovirus exposure and HLA in healthy donors. A multiplex PCR was run with 60 Vbeta primers and 13 Jbeta primers. Here immunoSEQ multiplex PCR was the method, and the copy in TCRdb shows in-frame clones only, minus some. The sample holds about 110,000 clones, 81% seen once. This clone has just a few counts. Its matching antigen is unknown. Notes on the study in general: Certain indistinguishable V segments, among them TRBV6-2 and TRBV6-3, were excluded. The authors later linked a missense DCLRE1C variant to TCR beta V- and J-gene trimming. When a later analysis was performed, an Asian-associated ancestry cluster reportedly had fewer N-insertions than the approximately 700-donor mean. Highest at DRB1 and lowest at HLA-C, TCR association rates differed among HLA loci in a later analysis.

This CDR3 comprises 13 residues. Germline CDR1 SQVTM, CDR2 ANQGSEA. After removal of 4 bases from V and 10 bases from J, the junction contained 9 bases not matched to a gene. The chain links TRBV29-1 to TRBJ2-1; 8 bases agree with TRBD2. The sample comprised PBMCs. This TCR was recovered from a woman younger than 45 in good health and CMV-seronegative. This CDR3 reads CSVVAGGSVEQFF. The CDR3 DNA is TGCAGCGTTGTTGCGGGAGGATCTGTAGAGCAGTTCTTC.